Given below is one T cell receptor (beta chain) in context. The data are from a study of T cell responses to AZD1222 COVID-19 vaccine. TCRdb's table, derived via immunoSEQ multiplex PCR, lists solely in-frame clones and lacks some. The data contain 110,000 or so clones, 80% to 95% of them seen just once; the ten biggest clones take up roughly 4.5%. The sequence was collected from an adult in good health. Here the sequenced sample was peripheral blood, taken on day 0 of AZD1222 vaccination.

The CDR3 DNA is TGTGCCTGGAGTGCTATAACAGGGGGTGGAAACACCATATATTTT. Its translation is CAWSAITGGGNTIYF. The V gene is TRBV30, the J gene TRBJ1-3; TRBD1 aligns across 8 bases. CDR3 length: 15 residues. With 1 base clipped from V and 3 bases from J, the junction kept 5 bases outside the gene matches. Germline V gene sequence: CDR1 GTSNPN, CDR2 SVGIG (reference sequence).